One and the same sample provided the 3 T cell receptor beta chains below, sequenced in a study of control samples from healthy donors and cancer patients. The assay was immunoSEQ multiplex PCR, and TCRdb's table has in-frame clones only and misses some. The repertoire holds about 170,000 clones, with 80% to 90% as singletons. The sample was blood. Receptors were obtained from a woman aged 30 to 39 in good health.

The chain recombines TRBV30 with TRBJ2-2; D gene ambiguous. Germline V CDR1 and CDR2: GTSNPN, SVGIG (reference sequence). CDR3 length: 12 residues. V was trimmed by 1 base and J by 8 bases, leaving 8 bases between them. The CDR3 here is CAWSGLRGELFF. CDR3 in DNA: TGTGCCTGGAGTGGACTCCGTGGGGAGCTGTTTTTT.

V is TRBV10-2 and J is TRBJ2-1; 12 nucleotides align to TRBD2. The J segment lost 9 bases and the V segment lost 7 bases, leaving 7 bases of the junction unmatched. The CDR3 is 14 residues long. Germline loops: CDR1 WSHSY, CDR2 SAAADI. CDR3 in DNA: TGCGCCAGCACCGCTAGCGGGAGGGCTTCTGAGCAGTTCTTC. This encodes CASTASGRASEQFF.

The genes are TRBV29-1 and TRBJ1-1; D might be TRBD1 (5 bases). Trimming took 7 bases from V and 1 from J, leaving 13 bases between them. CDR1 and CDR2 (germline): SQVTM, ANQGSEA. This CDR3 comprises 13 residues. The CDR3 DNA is TGCAGCGGGGGCGGGCGGGGGAACACTGAAGCTTTCTTT. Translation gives CSGGGRGNTEAFF.